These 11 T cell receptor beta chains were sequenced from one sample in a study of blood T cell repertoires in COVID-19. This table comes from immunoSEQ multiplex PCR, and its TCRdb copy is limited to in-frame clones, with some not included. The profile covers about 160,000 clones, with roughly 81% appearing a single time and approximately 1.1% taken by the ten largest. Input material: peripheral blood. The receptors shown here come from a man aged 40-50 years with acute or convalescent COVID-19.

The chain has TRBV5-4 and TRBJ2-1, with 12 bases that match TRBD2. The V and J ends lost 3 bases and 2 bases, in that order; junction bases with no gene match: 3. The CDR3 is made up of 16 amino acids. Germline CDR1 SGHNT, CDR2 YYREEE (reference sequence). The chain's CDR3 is CASSSGLAGPYNEQFF. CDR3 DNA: TGTGCCAGCAGCTCGGGACTAGCGGGTCCCTACAATGAGCAGTTCTTC.

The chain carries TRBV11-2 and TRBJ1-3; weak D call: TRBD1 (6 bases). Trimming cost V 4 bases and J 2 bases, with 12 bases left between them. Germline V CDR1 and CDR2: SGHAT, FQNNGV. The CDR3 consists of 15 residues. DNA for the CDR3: TGTGCCAGCAGCTCACAGGGTAAAGCTGGAAACACCATATATTTT. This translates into CASSSQGKAGNTIYF. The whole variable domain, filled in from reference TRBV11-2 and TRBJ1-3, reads EAGVAQSPRYKIIEKRQSVAFWCNPISGHATLYWYQQILGQGPKLLIQFQNNGVVDDSQLPKDRFSAERLKGVDSTLKIQPAKLEDSAVYLCASSSQGKAGNTIYFGEGSWLTVV.

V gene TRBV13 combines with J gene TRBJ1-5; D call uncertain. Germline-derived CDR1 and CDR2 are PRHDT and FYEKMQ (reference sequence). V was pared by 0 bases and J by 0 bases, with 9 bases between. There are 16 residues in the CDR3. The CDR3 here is CASSLGGPYSNQPQHF. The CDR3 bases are TGTGCCAGCAGCTTAGGGGGCCCCTATAGCAATCAGCCCCAGCATTTT.

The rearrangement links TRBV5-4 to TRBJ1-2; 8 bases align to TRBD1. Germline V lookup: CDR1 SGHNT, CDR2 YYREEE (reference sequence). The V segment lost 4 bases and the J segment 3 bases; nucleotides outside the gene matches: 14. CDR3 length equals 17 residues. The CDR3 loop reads CASSTGTGLSGDYGYTF. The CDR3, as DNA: TGTGCCAGCAGCACGGGGACAGGACTGAGCGGTGACTATGGCTACACCTTC.

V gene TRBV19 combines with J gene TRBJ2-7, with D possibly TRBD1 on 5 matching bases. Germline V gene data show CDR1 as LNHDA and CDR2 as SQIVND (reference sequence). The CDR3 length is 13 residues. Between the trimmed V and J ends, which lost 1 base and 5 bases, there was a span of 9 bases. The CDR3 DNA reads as TGTGCCAGTAGTATAGGGACACTAAACGAGCAGTACTTC. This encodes CASSIGTLNEQYF.

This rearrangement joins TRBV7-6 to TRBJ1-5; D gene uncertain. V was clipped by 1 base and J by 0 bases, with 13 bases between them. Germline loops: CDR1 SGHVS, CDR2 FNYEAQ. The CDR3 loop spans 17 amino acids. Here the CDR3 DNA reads TGTGCCAGCAGCTTAGGTCCAGACTCTTATAGCAATCAGCCCCAGCATTTT. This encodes CASSLGPDSYSNQPQHF.

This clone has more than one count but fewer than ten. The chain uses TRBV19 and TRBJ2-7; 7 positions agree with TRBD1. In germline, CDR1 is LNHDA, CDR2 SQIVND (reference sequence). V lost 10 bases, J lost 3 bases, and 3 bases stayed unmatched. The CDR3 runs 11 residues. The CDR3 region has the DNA TGTGCCACCCGGGACAGCTACGAGCAGTACTTC. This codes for CATRDSYEQYF.

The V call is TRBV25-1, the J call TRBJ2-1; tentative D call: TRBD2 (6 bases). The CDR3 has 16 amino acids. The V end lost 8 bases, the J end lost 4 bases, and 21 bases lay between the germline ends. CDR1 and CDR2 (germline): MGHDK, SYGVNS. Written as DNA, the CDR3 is TGTGCCAGCGAAACCTCTAGGGCGGGGAGATACAATGAGCAGTTCTTC. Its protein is CASETSRAGRYNEQFF. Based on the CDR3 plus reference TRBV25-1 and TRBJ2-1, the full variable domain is EADIYQTPRYLVIGTGKKITLECSQTMGHDKMYWYQQDPGMELHLIHYSYGVNSTEKGDLSSESTVSRIRTEHFPLTLESARPSHTSQYLCASETSRAGRYNEQFFGPGTRLTVL.

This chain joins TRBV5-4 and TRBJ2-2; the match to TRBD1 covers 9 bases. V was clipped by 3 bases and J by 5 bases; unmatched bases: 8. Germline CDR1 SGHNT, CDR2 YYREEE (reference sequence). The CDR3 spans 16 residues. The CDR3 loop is CASSSPGQGGTGELFF. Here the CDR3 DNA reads TGTGCCAGCAGCTCACCGGGACAGGGTGGGACCGGGGAGCTGTTTTTT.

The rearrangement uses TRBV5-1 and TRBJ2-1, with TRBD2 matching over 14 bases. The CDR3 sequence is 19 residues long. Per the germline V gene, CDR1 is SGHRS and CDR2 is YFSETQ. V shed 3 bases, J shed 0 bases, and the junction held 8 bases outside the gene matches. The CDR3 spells CASSSLTSGGASSYNEQFF. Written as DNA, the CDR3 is TGCGCCAGCAGCTCTTTGACTAGCGGGGGGGCCAGCTCCTACAATGAGCAGTTCTTC.

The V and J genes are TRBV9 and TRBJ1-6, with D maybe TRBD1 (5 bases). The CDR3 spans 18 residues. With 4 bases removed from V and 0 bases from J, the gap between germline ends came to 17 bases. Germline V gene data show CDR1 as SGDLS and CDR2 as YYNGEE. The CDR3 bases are TGTGCCAGCAGCCCTCGCAGCGGGGGGTTCTCCTATAATTCACCCCTCCACTTT. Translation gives CASSPRSGGFSYNSPLHF.